This TCR beta chain was identified in a study of tumor and adjacent non-tumor tissue in lung cancer. Looking at the study overall: Stage I to III disease affected 9 to 10 men and 5 women aged roughly 31 to 76. The study, taken as a whole, reports: Compared with tumor, normal lung showed significantly lower TCR diversity. In normal lung, the top 100 clones were significantly more dominant than in tumor.

This sample's RNA came from whole unsorted tissue. More than 3 cm separated this lung sample from the edge of the tumor. Donors were chemotherapy-naive, newly diagnosed lung cancer surgical patients in China, August–November 2014. This clonotype has more than one count but fewer than ten. Its antigen is currently unknown. TCRbeta libraries were built with three rounds of nested PCR, modified from ARM-PCR. Using its own MiXCR run on the multiplex PCR reads, TCRdb lists one record per CDR3 protein. The profile shows almost 75,000 distinct CDR3 sequences, about two thirds of them singletons. The V end was cut by 2 bases, the J end by 3 bases, with 4 bases between. From germline, CDR1 is SEHNR and CDR2 FQNEAQ (reference sequence). This CDR3 is built from 12 residues.

The TCR originated in a woman aged 50 to 60 with non-small cell lung cancer. The V call is TRBV7-9, the J call TRBJ2-5; D is uncertain. What was sequenced was distant non-tumor lung tissue. The CDR3 is CASSLKEETQYF. CDR3 DNA: TGTGCCAGCAGCTTAAAGGAAGAGACCCAGTACTTC.